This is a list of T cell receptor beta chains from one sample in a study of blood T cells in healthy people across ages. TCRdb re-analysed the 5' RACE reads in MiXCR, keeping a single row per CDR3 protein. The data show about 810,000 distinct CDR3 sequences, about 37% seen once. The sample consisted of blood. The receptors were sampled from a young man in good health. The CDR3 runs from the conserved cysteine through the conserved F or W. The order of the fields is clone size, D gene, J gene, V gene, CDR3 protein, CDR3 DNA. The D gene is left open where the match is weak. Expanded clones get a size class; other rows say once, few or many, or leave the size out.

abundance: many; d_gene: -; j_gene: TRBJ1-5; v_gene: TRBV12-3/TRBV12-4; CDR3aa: CASSFGRVHQPQHF; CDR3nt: TGTGCCAGCAGTTTCGGCAGGGTTCATCAGCCCCAGCATTTT
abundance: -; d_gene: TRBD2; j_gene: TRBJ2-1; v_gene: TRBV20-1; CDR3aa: CSARDQERGGSEQFF; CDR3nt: TGCAGTGCTAGAGATCAGGAGCGGGGGGGGAGTGAGCAGTTCTTC
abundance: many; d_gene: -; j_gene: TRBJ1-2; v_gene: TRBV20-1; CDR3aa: CSASPSDYGYTF; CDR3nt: TGCAGTGCTAGTCCCTCCGATTATGGCTACACCTTC
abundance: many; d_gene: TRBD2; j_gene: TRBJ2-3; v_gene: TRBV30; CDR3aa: CAWSFGLEADTQYF; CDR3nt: TGTGCCTGGAGTTTCGGACTAGAAGCCGATACGCAGTATTTT
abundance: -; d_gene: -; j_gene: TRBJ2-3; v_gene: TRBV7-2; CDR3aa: CASSLVGMDTQYF; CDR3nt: TGTGCCAGCAGCTTAGTCGGTATGGATACGCAGTATTTT
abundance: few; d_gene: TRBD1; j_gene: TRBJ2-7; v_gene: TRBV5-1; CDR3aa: CASSSGQGVDEQYF; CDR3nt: TGCGCCAGCAGCTCCGGACAGGGTGTGGACGAGCAGTACTTC
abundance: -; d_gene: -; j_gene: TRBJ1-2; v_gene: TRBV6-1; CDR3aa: CASSKDTNYGYTF; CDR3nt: TGTGCCAGCAGCAAGGACACTAACTATGGCTACACCTTC
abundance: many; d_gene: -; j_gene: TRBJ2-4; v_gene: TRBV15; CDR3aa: CATSRDPKQGYIQYF; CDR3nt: TGTGCCACCAGCAGAGACCCAAAACAGGGCTACATTCAGTACTTC
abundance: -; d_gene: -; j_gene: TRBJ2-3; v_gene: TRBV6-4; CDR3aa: CASSDGLQGTDTQYF; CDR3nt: TGTGCCAGCAGTGACGGTCTGCAAGGCACAGATACGCAGTATTTT
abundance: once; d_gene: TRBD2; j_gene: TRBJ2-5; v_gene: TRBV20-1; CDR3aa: CSASGSTSGRRGQETQYF; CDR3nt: TGCAGTGCTAGTGGTTCGACTAGCGGGAGGAGGGGGCAAGAGACCCAGTACTTC
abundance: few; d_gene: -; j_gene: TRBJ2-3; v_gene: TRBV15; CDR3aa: CATSREWGLTDTQYF; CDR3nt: TGTGCCACCAGCAGAGAGTGGGGACTTACAGATACGCAGTATTTT
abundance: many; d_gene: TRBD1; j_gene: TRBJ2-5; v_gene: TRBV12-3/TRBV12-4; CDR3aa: CASKGAEETQYF; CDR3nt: TGTGCCAGCAAGGGGGCTGAAGAGACCCAGTACTTC
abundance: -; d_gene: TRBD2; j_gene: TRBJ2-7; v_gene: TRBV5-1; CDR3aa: CASSLTSGGVYEQYF; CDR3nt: TGCGCCAGCAGCCTCACCAGCGGGGGCGTCTACGAGCAGTACTTC
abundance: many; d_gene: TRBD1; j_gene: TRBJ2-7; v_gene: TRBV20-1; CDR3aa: CSARPRQGIPYEQYF; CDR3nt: TGCAGTGCTAGACCCCGACAGGGGATTCCCTACGAGCAGTACTTC